The sequence of this T cell receptor (beta chain) was determined in a study of OX40 agonist ivuxolimab in advanced cancers. The overall study: A history of anti-PD-1, anti-PD-L1 or anti-CTLA-4 therapy was acceptable, and about 37% had some. Study-level results: Both blood CD4+ and CD8+ T cells showed clonal growth by week 6 at 0.1 to 3.0 mg/kg.

Germline CDR1 and CDR2: MNHNS and SASEGT. This CDR3 contains 16 residues. Trimming cost V 2 bases and J 2 bases; bases outside gene matches: 3. Assay: immunoSEQ multiplex PCR; the TCRdb copy retains only in-frame clones and omits some. The sample holds 53,000 or so clones, just under 85% seen once. About this clone itself: Its target is not known.

The rearrangement links TRBV6-1 to TRBJ2-3, with TRBD2 matching 11 bases. The receptor comes from an adult with an advanced solid tumor such as melanoma, head and neck, liver or kidney cancer. This specimen was CD4+ or CD8+ T cells sorted from blood, taken in a trial of the OX40 agonist ivuxolimab. The CDR3 is CASSEPTSGATDTQYF. The CDR3 bases are TGTGCCAGCAGTGAACCGACTAGCGGGGCCACAGATACGCAGTATTTT.